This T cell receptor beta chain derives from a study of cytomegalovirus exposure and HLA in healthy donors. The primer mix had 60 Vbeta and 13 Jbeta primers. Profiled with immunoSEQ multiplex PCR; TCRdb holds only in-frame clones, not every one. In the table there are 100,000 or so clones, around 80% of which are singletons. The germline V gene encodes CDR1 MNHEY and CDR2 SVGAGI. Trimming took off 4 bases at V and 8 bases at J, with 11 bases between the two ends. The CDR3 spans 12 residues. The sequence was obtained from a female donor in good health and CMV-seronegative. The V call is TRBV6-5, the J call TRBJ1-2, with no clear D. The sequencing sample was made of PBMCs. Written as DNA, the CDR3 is TGTGCCAGCAGTTCAGGTCCGAGCGGCTACACCTTC. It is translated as CASSSGPSGYTF.